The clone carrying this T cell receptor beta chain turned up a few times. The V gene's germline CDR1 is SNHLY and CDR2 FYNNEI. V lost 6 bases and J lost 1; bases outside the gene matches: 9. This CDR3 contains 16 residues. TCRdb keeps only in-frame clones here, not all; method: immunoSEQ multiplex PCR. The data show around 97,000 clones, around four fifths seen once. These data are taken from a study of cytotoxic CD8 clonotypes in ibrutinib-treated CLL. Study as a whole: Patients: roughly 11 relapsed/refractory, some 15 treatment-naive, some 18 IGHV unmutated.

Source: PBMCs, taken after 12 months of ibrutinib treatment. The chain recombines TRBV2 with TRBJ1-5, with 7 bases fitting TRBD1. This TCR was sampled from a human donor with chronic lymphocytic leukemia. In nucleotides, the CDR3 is TGTGCCAGCAGAGACTGGACAGGCGGGAGCAATCAGCCCCAGCATTTT. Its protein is CASRDWTGGSNQPQHF. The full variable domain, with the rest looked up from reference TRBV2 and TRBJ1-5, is EPEVTQTPSHQVTQMGQEVILRCVPISNHLYFYWYRQILGQKVEFLVSFYNNEISEKSEIFDDQFSVERPDGSNFTLKIRSTKLEDSAMYFCASRDWTGGSNQPQHFGDGTRLSIL.